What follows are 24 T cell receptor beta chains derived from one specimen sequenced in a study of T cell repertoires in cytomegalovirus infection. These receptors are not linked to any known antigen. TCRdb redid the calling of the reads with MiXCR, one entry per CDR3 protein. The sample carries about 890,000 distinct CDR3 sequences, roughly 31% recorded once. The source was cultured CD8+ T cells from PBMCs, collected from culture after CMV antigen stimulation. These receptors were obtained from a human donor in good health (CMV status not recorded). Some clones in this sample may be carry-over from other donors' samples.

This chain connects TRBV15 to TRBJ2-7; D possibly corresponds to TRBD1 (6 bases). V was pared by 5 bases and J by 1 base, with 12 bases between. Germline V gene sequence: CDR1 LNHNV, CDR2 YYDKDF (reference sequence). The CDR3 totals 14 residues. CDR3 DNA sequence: TGTGCCACCAGCGCGAGGGGGAATTCCTACGAGCAGTACTTC. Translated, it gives CATSARGNSYEQYF.

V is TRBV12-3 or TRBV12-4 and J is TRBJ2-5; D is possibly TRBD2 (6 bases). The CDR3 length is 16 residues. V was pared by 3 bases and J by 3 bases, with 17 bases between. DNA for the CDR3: TGTGCCAGCAGTTTCGGCGGGGCTCAAGGGAAAGAGACCCAGTACTTC. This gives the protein CASSFGGAQGKETQYF.

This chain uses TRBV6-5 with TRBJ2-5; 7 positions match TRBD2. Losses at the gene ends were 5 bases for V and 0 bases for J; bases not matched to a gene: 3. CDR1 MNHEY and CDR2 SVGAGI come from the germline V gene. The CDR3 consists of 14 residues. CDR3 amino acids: CASSPGLDQETQYF. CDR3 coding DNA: TGTGCCAGCAGTCCAGGACTAGACCAAGAGACCCAGTACTTC.

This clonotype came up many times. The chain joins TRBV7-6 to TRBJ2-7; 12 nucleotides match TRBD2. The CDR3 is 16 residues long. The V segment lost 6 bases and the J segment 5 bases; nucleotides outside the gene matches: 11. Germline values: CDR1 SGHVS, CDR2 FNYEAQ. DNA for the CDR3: TGTGCCAGCAGTAACGGACTAGCGGGACATGATCACGAGCAGTACGTC. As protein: CASSNGLAGHDHEQYV.

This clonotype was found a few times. CDR3 region: CASSDRGYSYEQYV. In DNA, the CDR3 is TGTGCCAGCTCCGACAGGGGGTACTCCTACGAGCAGTACGTC. J is TRBJ2-7 and V is TRBV28; the match to TRBD1 covers 9 bases. The V and J ends lost 8 bases and 0 bases, in that order; junction bases with no gene match: 5. CDR1 is MDHEN and CDR2 is SYDVKM in the germline V gene. The CDR3 runs to 14 residues.

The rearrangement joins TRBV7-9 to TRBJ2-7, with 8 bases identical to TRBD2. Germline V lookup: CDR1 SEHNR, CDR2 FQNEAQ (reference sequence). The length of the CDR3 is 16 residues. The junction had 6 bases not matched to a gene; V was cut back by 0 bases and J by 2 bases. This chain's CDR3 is CASSLAPGLDPYEQYF. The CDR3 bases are TGTGCCAGCAGCTTAGCTCCGGGACTAGACCCCTACGAGCAGTACTTC.

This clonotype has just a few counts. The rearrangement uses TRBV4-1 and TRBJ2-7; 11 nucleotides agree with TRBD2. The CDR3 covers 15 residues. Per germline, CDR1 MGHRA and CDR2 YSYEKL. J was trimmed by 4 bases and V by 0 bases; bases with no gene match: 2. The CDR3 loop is CASSQEPSGGYEQYF. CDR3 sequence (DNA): TGCGCCAGCAGCCAAGAGCCTAGCGGGGGGTACGAGCAGTACTTC.

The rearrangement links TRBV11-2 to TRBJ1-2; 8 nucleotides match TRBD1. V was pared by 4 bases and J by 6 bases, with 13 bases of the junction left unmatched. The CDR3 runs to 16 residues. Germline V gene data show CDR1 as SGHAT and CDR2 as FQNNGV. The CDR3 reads CASSSFSLGQGHGYTF. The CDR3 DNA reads TGTGCCAGCAGCTCATTTAGCCTTGGACAGGGTCATGGCTACACCTTC.

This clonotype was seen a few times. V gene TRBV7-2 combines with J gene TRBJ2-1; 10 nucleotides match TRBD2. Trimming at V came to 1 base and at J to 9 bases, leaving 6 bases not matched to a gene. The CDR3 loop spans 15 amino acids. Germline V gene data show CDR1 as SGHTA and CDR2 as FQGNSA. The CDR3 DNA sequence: TGTGCCAGCAGCTTAGAACTAGCGGGGTTTACTGAGCAGTTCTTC. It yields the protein CASSLELAGFTEQFF.

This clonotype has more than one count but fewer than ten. The CDR3 DNA sequence: TGTGCCAGCAGTTACTCGGGACTAGCGGGGGGTTTCAATGAGCAGTTCTTC. Translating gives CASSYSGLAGGFNEQFF. The chain is built from TRBV6-2 or TRBV6-3 and TRBJ2-1, with 15 bases that match TRBD2. CDR3 length equals 17 residues. V lost 0 bases, J lost 6 bases, and 3 bases stayed unmatched. Germline CDR1 and CDR2: MNHEY and SVGEGT.

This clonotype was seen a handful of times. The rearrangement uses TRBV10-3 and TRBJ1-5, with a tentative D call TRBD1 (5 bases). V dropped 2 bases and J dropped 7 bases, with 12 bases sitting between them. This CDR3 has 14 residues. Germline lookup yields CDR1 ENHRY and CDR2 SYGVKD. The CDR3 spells CAISEGQGGQPQHF. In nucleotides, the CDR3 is TGTGCCATCAGTGAGGGACAAGGCGGCCAGCCCCAGCATTTT.

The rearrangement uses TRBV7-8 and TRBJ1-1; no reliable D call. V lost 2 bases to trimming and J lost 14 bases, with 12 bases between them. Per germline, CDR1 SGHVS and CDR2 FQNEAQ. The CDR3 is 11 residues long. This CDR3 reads CASSLRERVFF. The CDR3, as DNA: TGTGCCAGCAGCTTAAGGGAACGAGTATTCTTT. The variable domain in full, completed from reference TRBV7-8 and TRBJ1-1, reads GAGVSQSPRYKVAKRGQDVALRCDPISGHVSLFWYQQALGQGPEFLTYFQNEAQLDKSGLPSDRFFAERPEGSVSTLKIQRTQQEDSAVYLCASSLRERVFFGQGTRLTVV.

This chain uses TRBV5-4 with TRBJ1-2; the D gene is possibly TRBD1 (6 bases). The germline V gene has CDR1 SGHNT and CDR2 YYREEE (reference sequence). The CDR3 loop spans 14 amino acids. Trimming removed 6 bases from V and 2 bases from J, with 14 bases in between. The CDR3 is CASTLRDTNYGYTF. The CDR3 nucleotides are TGTGCCAGCACCCTCCGGGACACCAACTATGGCTACACCTTC.

The CDR3: CSGTRQGWNTEAFF. CDR3 nucleotide sequence: TGCAGCGGCACTCGACAGGGGTGGAACACTGAAGCTTTCTTT. V and J are TRBV29-1 and TRBJ1-1; 8 nucleotides match TRBD1. V lost 7 bases, J lost 1 base, and 8 bases stayed unmatched. This CDR3 is built from 14 residues. Germline CDR1 is SQVTM and CDR2 is ANQGSEA.

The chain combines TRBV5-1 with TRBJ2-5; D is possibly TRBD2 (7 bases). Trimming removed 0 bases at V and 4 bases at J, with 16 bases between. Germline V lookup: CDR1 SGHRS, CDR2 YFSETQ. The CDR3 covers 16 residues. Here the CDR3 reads CASSLAGLGGGETQYF. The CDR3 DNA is TGCGCCAGCAGCTTGGCCGGACTAGGGGGAGGAGAGACCCAGTACTTC.

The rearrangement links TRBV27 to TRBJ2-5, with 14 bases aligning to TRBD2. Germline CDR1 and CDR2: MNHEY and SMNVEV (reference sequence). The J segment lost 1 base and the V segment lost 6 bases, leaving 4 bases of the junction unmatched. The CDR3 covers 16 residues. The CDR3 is CASSYGLAGGQETQYF. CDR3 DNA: TGTGCCAGCAGCTATGGACTAGCGGGGGGCCAAGAGACCCAGTACTTC.

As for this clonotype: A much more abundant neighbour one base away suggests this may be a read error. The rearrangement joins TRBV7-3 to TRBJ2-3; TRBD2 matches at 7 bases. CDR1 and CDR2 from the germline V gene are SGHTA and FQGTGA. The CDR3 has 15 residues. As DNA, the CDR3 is TGTGTCAGCAGCTTACCTAGCGGAGGCACAGATACGCAGTATTTT. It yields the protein CVSSLPSGGTDTQYF.

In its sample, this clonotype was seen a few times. In DNA form, the CDR3 reads TGTGCCAGTACCCGACAGGAGAACACTGAAGCTTTCTTT. Translated, it gives CASTRQENTEAFF. The rearrangement links TRBV6-1 to TRBJ1-1; a possible D gene is TRBD1 (6 bases). V was trimmed by 9 bases and J by 1 base, leaving 12 bases between them. CDR3 length equals 13 residues. Germline V gives CDR1 MNHNS, CDR2 SASEGT.

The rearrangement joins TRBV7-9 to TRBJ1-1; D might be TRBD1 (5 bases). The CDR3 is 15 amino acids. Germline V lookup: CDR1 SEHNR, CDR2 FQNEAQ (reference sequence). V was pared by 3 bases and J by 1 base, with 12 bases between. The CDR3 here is CASSFREGGNTEAFF. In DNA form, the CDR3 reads TGTGCCAGCAGCTTCAGGGAAGGTGGGAACACTGAAGCTTTCTTT.

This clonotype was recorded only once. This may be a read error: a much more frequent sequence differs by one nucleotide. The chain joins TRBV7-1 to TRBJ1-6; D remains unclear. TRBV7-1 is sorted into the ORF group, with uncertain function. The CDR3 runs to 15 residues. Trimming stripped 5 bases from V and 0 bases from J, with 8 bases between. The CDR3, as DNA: TGTGCCAGCAGCCCCCCCAGCTCCTATAATTCACCCCTCCACTTT. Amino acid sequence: CASSPPSSYNSPLHF.

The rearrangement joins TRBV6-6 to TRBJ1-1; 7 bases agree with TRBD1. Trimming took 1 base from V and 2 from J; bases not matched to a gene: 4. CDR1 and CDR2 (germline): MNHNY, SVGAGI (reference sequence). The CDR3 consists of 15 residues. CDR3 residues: CASSYFTGANTEAFF. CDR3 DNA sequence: TGTGCCAGCAGTTACTTCACAGGGGCAAACACTGAAGCTTTCTTT.

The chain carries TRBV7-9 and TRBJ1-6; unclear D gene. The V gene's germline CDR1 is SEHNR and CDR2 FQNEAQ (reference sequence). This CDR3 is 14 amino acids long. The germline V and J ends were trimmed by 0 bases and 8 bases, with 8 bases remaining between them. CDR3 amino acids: CASSLALPDSPLHF. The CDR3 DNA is TGTGCCAGCAGCTTAGCGCTTCCGGATTCACCCCTCCACTTT.

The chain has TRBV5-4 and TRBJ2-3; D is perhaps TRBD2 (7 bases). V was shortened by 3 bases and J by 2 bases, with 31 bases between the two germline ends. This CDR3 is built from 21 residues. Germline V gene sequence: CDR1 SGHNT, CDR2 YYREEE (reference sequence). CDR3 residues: CASSSHRWGGKIKALTDTQYF. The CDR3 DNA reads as TGTGCCAGCAGCTCCCACCGGTGGGGGGGCAAAATCAAAGCCCTCACAGATACGCAGTATTTT.

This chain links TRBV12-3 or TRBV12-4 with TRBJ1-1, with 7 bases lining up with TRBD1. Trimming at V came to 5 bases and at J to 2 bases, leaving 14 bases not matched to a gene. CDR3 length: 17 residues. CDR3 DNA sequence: TGTGCCAGCAGTCCCCGCCGAGCGACAGGGCAAAACACTGAAGCTTTCTTT. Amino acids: CASSPRRATGQNTEAFF.